A selection of T cell receptor beta chains follows, all from one sample in a study of CD8+ T cells in alopecia areata. The table came from immunoSEQ multiplex PCR; TCRdb's copy has only in-frame clones and leaves some out. The repertoire holds 200,000 to 250,000 clones, with 50% to 70% as singletons. This specimen was CD4+ T cells sorted from blood, taken at week 0. The origin of the receptors is a human donor with alopecia areata. Both conserved end residues are part of each CDR3. Fields, in order: V gene, D gene, J gene, clone size, CDR3 protein, CDR3 DNA. The D gene is left open where the match is weak. Clone sizes are given selectively: once, few, many, or a class where the clone is expanded.

>TRBV30|NA|TRBJ1-4|NA
CAWSASGADEKLFF
TGTGCCTGGAGTGCATCAGGGGCAGACGAAAAACTGTTTTTT
>TRBV6-5|TRBD1|TRBJ2-4|NA
CASSSGQGIYIQYF
TGTGCCAGCAGTAGTGGACAGGGGATTTACATTCAGTACTTC
>TRBV28|NA|TRBJ2-6|NA
CASRAGLSGANVLTF
TGTGCCAGCAGGGCAGGGCTTTCAGGGGCCAACGTCCTGACTTTC
>TRBV25-1|TRBD1|TRBJ2-7|few
CASSEEGTGGHEQYF
TGTGCCAGCAGTGAGGAAGGGACAGGGGGCCACGAGCAGTACTTC
>TRBV5-1|NA|TRBJ1-2|NA
CASSLVQRDYGYTF
TGCGCCAGCAGCTTGGTACAGAGAGACTATGGCTACACCTTC
>TRBV7-9|NA|TRBJ1-1|few
CASSLSAGIFTEAFF
TGTGCCAGCAGCTTATCGGCAGGGATTTTTACTGAAGCTTTCTTT
>TRBV10-2|NA|TRBJ1-5|few
CASSPRQWEPQHF
TGCGCCAGCAGTCCTAGACAGTGGGAACCCCAGCATTTT
>TRBV9|NA|TRBJ2-4|NA
CASSPPGEAFGNIQYF
TGTGCCAGCAGCCCACCAGGGGAAGCATTCGGGAACATTCAGTACTTC
>TRBV10-1|NA|TRBJ2-2|NA
CASSAREAPGELFF
TGCGCCAGCAGTGCCCGCGAGGCTCCCGGGGAGCTGTTTTTT
>TRBV29-1|NA|TRBJ2-1|NA
CSVGQRTRNEQFF
TGCAGCGTCGGCCAAAGGACCAGGAATGAGCAGTTCTTC
>TRBV5-1|NA|TRBJ2-5|NA
CASSLDPRTQETQYF
TGCGCCAGCAGCTTGGATCCGCGGACTCAAGAGACCCAGTACTTC
>TRBV30|NA|TRBJ2-3|NA
CAWRKSGTDTQYF
TGTGCCTGGAGAAAGAGCGGCACAGATACGCAGTATTTT
>TRBV27|NA|TRBJ1-3|once
CASSLQGLGRNTIYF
TGTGCCAGCAGTTTACAGGGTTTAGGACGAAACACCATATATTTT
>TRBV18|TRBD2|TRBJ2-1|NA
CASSPTTSGRGGEQFF
TGTGCCAGCTCACCAACGACTAGCGGGAGAGGTGGTGAGCAGTTCTTC
>TRBV7-3|NA|TRBJ2-1|few
CASRLGPDNEQFF
TGTGCCAGCAGGCTAGGGCCGGACAATGAGCAGTTCTTC
>TRBV5-1|NA|TRBJ2-5|NA
CASSFKGLETQYF
TGCGCCAGCAGCTTCAAGGGGCTGGAGACCCAGTACTTC
>TRBV27|TRBD1|TRBJ2-7|NA
CATLPRTGGYEQYF
TGTGCCACCCTTCCCCGGACAGGGGGTTACGAGCAGTACTTC
>TRBV7-9|NA|TRBJ1-3|NA
CASSHSRSTIYF
TGTGCCAGCAGCCACTCTAGGTCCACCATATATTTT
>TRBV5-6|NA|TRBJ1-1|NA
CASTDTGQLNTEAFF
TGTGCCAGCACAGACACAGGGCAACTGAACACTGAAGCTTTCTTT
>TRBV9|NA|TRBJ1-1|NA
CASSVFQEDTEAFF
TGTGCCAGCAGCGTATTCCAAGAGGACACTGAAGCTTTCTTT
>TRBV30|NA|TRBJ1-1|NA
CAWSVVGGTEAFF
TGTGCCTGGAGTGTAGTCGGGGGAACTGAAGCTTTCTTT
>TRBV5-5|NA|TRBJ1-2|few
CASSLEAYGYTF
TGTGCCAGCAGCTTGGAGGCCTATGGCTACACCTTC
>TRBV30|TRBD1|TRBJ1-2|NA
CAWSLDRGANYGYTF
TGTGCCTGGAGCCTAGACAGGGGAGCTAACTATGGCTACACCTTC
>TRBV5-1|TRBD1|TRBJ2-2|few
CASSLARGGLNTGELFF
TGCGCCAGCAGCCTAGCTCGAGGGGGCCTGAACACCGGGGAGCTGTTTTTT
>TRBV30|NA|TRBJ1-1|few
CAWRPGGGNTEAFF
TGTGCCTGGAGACCCGGCGGGGGAAACACTGAAGCTTTCTTT
>TRBV11-2|NA|TRBJ1-1|NA
CASSLTGRATTEAFF
TGTGCCAGCAGCCTTACTGGCAGGGCCACAACTGAAGCTTTCTTT
>TRBV5-1|NA|TRBJ2-6|once
CASSASGSGANVLTF
TGCGCCAGCAGCGCTTCAGGCTCTGGGGCCAACGTCCTGACTTTC
>TRBV14|TRBD1|TRBJ1-1|few
CASSRAQGYTEAFF
TGTGCCAGCAGCCGTGCACAGGGGTACACTGAAGCTTTCTTT
>TRBV6-1|NA|TRBJ1-1|NA
CASSGRGVPEAFF
TGTGCCAGCAGTGGGAGAGGGGTGCCTGAAGCTTTCTTT
>TRBV5-1|NA|TRBJ2-1|NA
CASSLEPRSYNEQFF
TGCGCCAGCAGCTTGGAGCCTAGGAGTTACAATGAGCAGTTCTTC
>TRBV18|NA|TRBJ1-2|NA
CASSPPAHIVANYGYTF
TGTGCCAGCTCACCACCGGCACACATAGTTGCTAACTATGGCTACACCTTC
>TRBV30|NA|TRBJ2-3|NA
CAWSGVDTQYF
TGTGCCTGGAGTGGTGTGGATACGCAGTATTTT
>TRBV29-1|TRBD1|TRBJ2-7|few
CSVGGQGYEQYF
TGCAGCGTTGGTGGACAGGGGTACGAGCAGTACTTC
>TRBV5-1|TRBD1|TRBJ2-1|few
CASSLQGVYNEQFF
TGCGCCAGCAGCTTACAGGGGGTGTACAATGAGCAGTTCTTC
>TRBV5-1|NA|TRBJ2-7|NA
CASSLDGTARTTYEQYF
TGCGCCAGCAGCTTGGATGGCACGGCCAGGACGACCTACGAGCAGTACTTC
>TRBV5-6|NA|TRBJ2-2|NA
CASITFGIANTGELFF
TGTGCCAGCATCACCTTTGGAATAGCGAACACCGGGGAGCTGTTTTTT
>TRBV29-1|NA|TRBJ1-2|NA
CSVGGGVGYTF
TGCAGCGTTGGGGGGGGCGTTGGCTACACCTTC
>TRBV29-1|NA|TRBJ1-1|NA
CSVGGMNTEAFF
TGCAGCGTTGGTGGGATGAACACTGAAGCTTTCTTT
>TRBV30|NA|TRBJ1-1|NA
CAWRFRENTEAFF
TGTGCCTGGAGGTTCAGAGAGAACACTGAAGCTTTCTTT
>TRBV7-2|TRBD2|TRBJ2-6|NA
CASSPYSGGAIGANVLTF
TGTGCCAGCAGCCCTTATAGCGGGGGGGCGATAGGGGCCAACGTCCTGACTTTC
>TRBV4-1|NA|TRBJ2-3|NA
CASSLDKTQYF
TGCGCCAGCAGCCTCGATAAAACGCAGTATTTT
>TRBV4-1|NA|TRBJ2-7|NA
CASSQGEGPGYEQYF
TGCGCCAGCAGCCAAGGAGAGGGCCCCGGTTACGAGCAGTACTTC
>TRBV19|NA|TRBJ2-3|NA
CASSRTDTDTQYF
TGTGCCAGTAGTAGGACGGACACAGATACGCAGTATTTT
>TRBV6-6|NA|TRBJ1-3|NA
CASTAQLSSNTIYF
TGTGCCAGCACCGCACAGCTCTCGTCAAACACCATATATTTT
>TRBV10-2|NA|TRBJ1-6|NA
CASSDSPQSLHF
TGCGCCAGCTCCGACAGTCCCCAGTCCCTCCACTTT
>TRBV19|NA|TRBJ1-5|few
CASSIVGGSGNQPQHF
TGTGCCAGTAGTATTGTTGGGGGCAGCGGCAATCAGCCCCAGCATTTT
>TRBV30|NA|TRBJ1-2|once
CAWGPRPAGPYGYTF
TGTGCCTGGGGGCCTCGTCCCGCGGGCCCTTATGGCTACACCTTC
>TRBV30|NA|TRBJ1-5|once
CAWSRSNQPQHF
TGTGCCTGGAGTAGAAGTAATCAGCCCCAGCATTTT
>TRBV5-1|NA|TRBJ2-6|few
CASSGNGASAGANVLTF
TGCGCCAGCAGCGGAAACGGGGCCTCAGCCGGGGCCAACGTCCTGACTTTC
>TRBV29-1|NA|TRBJ1-1|few
CSVNRVLHTEAFF
TGCAGCGTGAACAGGGTTCTTCACACTGAAGCTTTCTTT
>TRBV5-1|NA|TRBJ1-1|few
CASSPGRSSSTEAFF
TGCGCCAGCAGCCCTGGACGGTCAAGCAGCACTGAAGCTTTCTTT
>TRBV9|TRBD1|TRBJ1-1|NA
CASSFRGGGEGEAFF
TGTGCCAGCAGCTTTAGAGGAGGGGGCGAGGGTGAAGCTTTCTTT
>TRBV7-9|NA|TRBJ2-3|NA
CASSSLRTSTDTQYF
TGTGCCAGCAGCTCCCTTAGGACTAGCACAGATACGCAGTATTTT
>TRBV30|TRBD2|TRBJ2-1|NA
CAWSRSGSLYEQFF
TGTGCCTGGAGTAGGAGCGGGAGTTTGTATGAGCAGTTCTTC
>TRBV6-1|TRBD1|TRBJ1-2|NA
CASSESGTVRYGYTF
TGTGCCAGCAGTGAAAGTGGGACAGTCCGTTATGGCTACACCTTC